This T cell receptor (beta chain) was documented in a study of OX40 agonist ivuxolimab in advanced cancers. Study context: A male proportion of approximately 83% was recorded, with mean age approximately 60 years and range 23 to 79. A partial response was reached by three patients: one with hepatocellular carcinoma and two with cutaneous melanoma.

Profiling relied on immunoSEQ multiplex PCR, and the TCRdb table lists in-frame clones only, not all of them. The sample shows just under 95,000 clones, roughly 84% of them seen only once. V shed 2 bases and J shed 0 bases, with 8 bases lying between them. CDR1 is SGHRS, CDR2 YFSETQ, per germline. This CDR3 spans 14 amino acids. Broader study findings: In the 0.1 to 3.0 mg/kg range, CD4+ and CD8+ blood T cells had expanded clonally by week 6. On average, CD8+ T cells had more expanded clones than CD4+.

Of note for this clone: Its antigen remains unknown.

This receptor was obtained from an adult with an advanced solid tumor such as melanoma, head and neck, liver or kidney cancer. Specimen: CD4+ or CD8+ T cells sorted from blood, collected in a trial of the OX40 agonist ivuxolimab. The chain has TRBV5-1 and TRBJ1-1; D not certain. This CDR3 is CASSFGSVNTEAFF. CDR3 DNA: TGCGCCAGCAGCTTCGGATCGGTGAACACTGAAGCTTTCTTT.